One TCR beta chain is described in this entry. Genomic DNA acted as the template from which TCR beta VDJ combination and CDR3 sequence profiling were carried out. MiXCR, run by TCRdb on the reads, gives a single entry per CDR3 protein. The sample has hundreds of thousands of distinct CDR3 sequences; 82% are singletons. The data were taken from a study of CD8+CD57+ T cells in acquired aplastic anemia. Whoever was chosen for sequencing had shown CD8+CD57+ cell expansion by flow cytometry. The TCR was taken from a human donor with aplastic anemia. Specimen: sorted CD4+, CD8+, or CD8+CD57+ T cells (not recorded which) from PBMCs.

In DNA form, the CDR3 reads TGTGCCAGCAGCTTTCATCTGAACGGGACAGCTGAATCCTACGAGCAGTACGTC. Residues: CASSFHLNGTAESYEQYV. The chain recombines TRBV7-4 with TRBJ2-7, with 7 bases aligning to TRBD1. After removal of 3 bases from V and 1 base from J, the junction contained 15 bases not matched to a gene. From germline, CDR1 is SGHVT and CDR2 SQSDAQ. The CDR3 spans 18 residues.